The entry below describes one T cell receptor beta chain. The data stem from a study of T cell changes during pregnancy in multiple sclerosis. The germline V gene has CDR1 SGHRS and CDR2 YFSETQ. The ends lost 5 bases at V and 1 base at J; junction bases unmatched: 2. The CDR3 totals 13 residues. Produced via immunoSEQ multiplex PCR; TCRdb's table is partial and in-frame only. The sample has about 94,000 clones; 94% are singletons. The sequences come from peripheral blood, collected in the third trimester of pregnancy. The sequence was collected from a female donor with multiple sclerosis, enrolled in a pregnancy study. This chain links TRBV5-1 with TRBJ2-7; TRBD2 matches at 8 bases. The CDR3 DNA follows: TGCGCCAGCAGTGGCGGGAGGTCCTACGAGCAGTACTTC. This translates into CASSGGRSYEQYF.